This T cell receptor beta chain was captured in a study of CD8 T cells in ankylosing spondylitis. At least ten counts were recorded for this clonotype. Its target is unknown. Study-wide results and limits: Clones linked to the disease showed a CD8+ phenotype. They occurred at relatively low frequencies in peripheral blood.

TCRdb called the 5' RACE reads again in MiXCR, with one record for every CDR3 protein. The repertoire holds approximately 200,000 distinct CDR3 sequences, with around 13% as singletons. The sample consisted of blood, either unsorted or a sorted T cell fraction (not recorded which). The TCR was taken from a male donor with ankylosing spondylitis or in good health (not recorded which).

In DNA, the CDR3 is TGTGCCAGCAGCTTACAACCCACTGTAAACAATGAGCAGTTCTTC. Amino acids: CASSLQPTVNNEQFF. J is TRBJ2-1 and V is TRBV3-1, with no clear D. Trimming took off 5 bases at V and 5 bases at J, with 16 bases between the two ends. Germline V CDR1 and CDR2: LGHDT, YNNKEL (reference sequence). The CDR3 covers 15 residues.